The entry below describes one T cell receptor beta chain. The length of the CDR3 is 16 residues. Per germline, CDR1 MNHEY and CDR2 SMNVEV (reference sequence). The V and J ends lost 3 bases and 6 bases, in that order; junction bases with no gene match: 10. These data originate in a study of blood T cell repertoires in COVID-19. Overall study context: Samples of COVID-19 (acute and convalescent) were obtained from the United States, Italy and Spain. T cells, B-cell-depleted T cells, or PBMCs provided the cDNA or gDNA that served as material.

Original processing methods: Amplification of reference gene primers was used by the study to estimate nucleated cell counts. TCRdb keeps only in-frame clones here, not all; method: immunoSEQ multiplex PCR. The V and J calls and clone size are taken from that table; D and trimming were inferred from the DNA. There are around 300,000 clones in the sample; 85% to 90% occur only once, and over 3.5% lies in the top ten. Sequencing used peripheral blood. V is TRBV27 and J is TRBJ2-3; 9 bases are shared with TRBD2. The TCR was taken from a woman aged 40-49 years with acute or convalescent COVID-19. The CDR3 here is CASSFHSGGKRDTQYF. CDR3 DNA: TGTGCCAGCAGTTTCCATAGCGGGGGAAAGAGGGATACGCAGTATTTT.